The next 29 T cell receptor beta chains were all read from a single sample in a study of OX40 agonist ivuxolimab in advanced cancers. Assay: immunoSEQ multiplex PCR; the TCRdb copy retains only in-frame clones and omits some. This sample has over 10,000 clones; around nine tenths occur once, and the top ten carry 45% to 50%. The material was CD4+ or CD8+ T cells sorted from blood, obtained in a trial of the OX40 agonist ivuxolimab. The receptors originated from an adult with an advanced solid tumor such as melanoma, head and neck, liver or kidney cancer.

The J gene is TRBJ2-3, the V gene TRBV7-9; D is perhaps TRBD1 or TRBD2 (5 bases each). The CDR3 has 14 amino acids. Per the germline V gene, CDR1 is SEHNR and CDR2 is FQNEAQ (reference sequence). The ends were cut back, 3 bases at V and 4 bases at J, with 11 bases in the middle. This CDR3 reads CASSFGRGPDTQYF. Written as DNA, the CDR3 is TGTGCCAGCAGCTTCGGACGGGGACCAGATACGCAGTATTTT.

This clone was counted a few times. The chain recombines TRBV5-1 with TRBJ2-7, with TRBD2 matching 13 bases. V shed 4 bases and J 2 bases; nucleotides not matched to a gene: 15. Per germline, CDR1 SGHRS and CDR2 YFSETQ. The CDR3 has 19 residues. The CDR3 here is CASSPAGLAGEFSAYEQYF. DNA for the CDR3: TGCGCCAGCAGCCCCGCTGGACTAGCGGGAGAGTTCTCCGCCTACGAGCAGTACTTC.

V and J are TRBV27 and TRBJ2-2; D might be TRBD2 (5 bases). The length of the CDR3 is 16 residues. CDR1 MNHEY and CDR2 SMNVEV come from the germline V gene (reference sequence). V gave up 5 bases and J gave up 4 bases, with 17 bases separating them. The CDR3 DNA is TGTGCCAGCAGTCCCGTGGAGGTATCGGGCACCGGGGAGCTGTTTTTT. This sequence encodes CASSPVEVSGTGELFF.

There are a few counts of this clone. V gene TRBV6-5 combines with J gene TRBJ1-5, with a weak D call TRBD1 (5 bases). The CDR3 spans 14 residues. The germline V and J ends were trimmed by 2 bases and 1 base, with 6 bases remaining between them. Germline CDR1 MNHEY, CDR2 SVGAGI. The CDR3 protein is CASSYGGSNQPQHF. CDR3 sequence (DNA): TGTGCCAGCAGTTACGGGGGAAGCAATCAGCCCCAGCATTTT.

In this sample, this clone turned up a few times. This chain's CDR3 is CASSSIQGEGSYEQYF. DNA of the CDR3: TGTGCCAGCAGTTCTATACAGGGGGAAGGCTCCTACGAGCAGTACTTC. The chain joins TRBV27 to TRBJ2-7; 8 positions match TRBD1. The V and J ends lost 4 bases and 0 bases, in that order; junction bases with no gene match: 8. CDR1 MNHEY and CDR2 SMNVEV come from the germline V gene (reference sequence). CDR3 length equals 16 residues.

The chain carries TRBV5-1 and TRBJ2-1; D possibly matches TRBD1 or TRBD2 (6 bases each). Trimming pared 0 bases from V and 10 bases from J, leaving 14 bases between. Germline CDR1 reads SGHRS; CDR2 reads YFSETQ. The CDR3 totals 14 residues. The CDR3 bases are TGCGCCAGCAGCTTGGAAGGGGGAGGAGAGGAGCAGTTCTTC. Its protein product is CASSLEGGGEEQFF.

The rearrangement uses TRBV6-1 and TRBJ2-5; D is unclear. This CDR3 region has 11 residues. Germline V gene lookup returns CDR1 MNHNS and CDR2 SASEGT. V was clipped by 5 bases and J by 9 bases, with 10 bases between them. The CDR3 reads CASSTQMAQYF. The CDR3, as DNA: TGTGCCAGCAGTACACAGATGGCCCAGTACTTC.

This clone showed up just once. The gene calls are TRBV27 and TRBJ2-1; 8 positions match TRBD2. This CDR3 contains 16 residues. CDR1 and CDR2 (germline): MNHEY, SMNVEV (reference sequence). The V segment lost 4 bases and the J segment 4 bases; nucleotides outside the gene matches: 9. The CDR3 DNA follows: TGTGCCAGCAGTTACCCCGGGACTAGGGGGTACAATGAGCAGTTCTTC. This codes for CASSYPGTRGYNEQFF.

The chain links TRBV4-3 to TRBJ1-6; D gene uncertain. V was clipped by 0 bases and J by 7 bases, with 13 bases between them. Per the germline V gene, CDR1 is LGHNA and CDR2 is YSLEER. CDR3 length equals 16 residues. The CDR3 loop reads CASSQDSVPANSPLHF. The CDR3 DNA follows: TGCGCCAGCAGCCAAGACAGCGTCCCCGCCAATTCACCCCTCCACTTT.

This chain uses TRBV9 with TRBJ2-7; D tentatively reads TRBD1 or TRBD2 (5 bases each). The germline V gene has CDR1 SGDLS and CDR2 YYNGEE. This CDR3 contains 14 residues. V gave up 2 bases and J gave up 2 bases, with 11 bases separating them. CDR3 nucleotide sequence: TGTGCCAGCAGCGTCCGGGACGGTCCCTACGAGCAGTACTTC. Protein sequence: CASSVRDGPYEQYF.

There are a few counts of this clone. The chain carries TRBV6-4 and TRBJ2-3; 7 bases fit TRBD2. Germline V gene sequence: CDR1 MRHNA, CDR2 SNTAGT. V shed 0 bases, J shed 0 bases, and the junction held 3 bases outside the gene matches. CDR3 length: 16 residues. The CDR3 nucleotides read TGTGCCAGCAGTGACTCACCGGGAGGTAGCACAGATACGCAGTATTTT. Amino acid sequence: CASSDSPGGSTDTQYF.

V is TRBV28 and J is TRBJ2-6; D call uncertain. The germline V and J ends were trimmed by 7 bases and 0 bases, with 4 bases remaining between them. This CDR3 comprises 13 residues. CDR1 MDHEN and CDR2 SYDVKM come from the germline V gene. Here the CDR3 DNA reads TGTGCCAGCAAATTCTCTGGGGCCAACGTCCTGACTTTC. As protein: CASKFSGANVLTF.

The chain recombines TRBV27 with TRBJ2-1; D is possibly TRBD1 or TRBD2 (6 bases each). Germline CDR1 MNHEY, CDR2 SMNVEV (reference sequence). V was pared by 6 bases and J by 2 bases, with 14 bases between. This CDR3 spans 15 amino acids. The CDR3 spells CASSLGGGTYNEQFF. In DNA form, the CDR3 reads TGTGCCAGCAGCTTAGGAGGGGGGACCTACAATGAGCAGTTCTTC.

V is TRBV19 and J is TRBJ2-7; D ambiguous. This CDR3 has 12 residues. The ends were cut back, 5 bases at V and 3 bases at J, with 8 bases in the middle. Germline V gene lookup returns CDR1 LNHDA and CDR2 SQIVND (reference sequence). CDR3 sequence (DNA): TGTGCCAGTAGTGCCGGAGTCTACGAGCAGTACTTC. Translated, it gives CASSAGVYEQYF.

The gene calls are TRBV28 and TRBJ2-2, with D unresolved. This CDR3 is built from 14 residues. Germline V gene data show CDR1 as MDHEN and CDR2 as SYDVKM. The germline V and J ends were trimmed by 3 bases and 4 bases, with 9 bases remaining between them. CDR3 in DNA: TGTGCCAGCAGTTTTCAAGCTCTCACCGGGGAGCTGTTTTTT. Translated, it gives CASSFQALTGELFF.

The V and J genes are TRBV6-1 and TRBJ1-4, with 12 bases matching TRBD1. The CDR3 is made up of 14 amino acids. Germline V CDR1 and CDR2: MNHNS, SASEGT. V lost 10 bases and J lost 6; bases outside the gene matches: 6. The CDR3 DNA reads as TGTGCCATCTCCGGGACAGGGGGCCATGAAAAACTGTTTTTT. This sequence encodes CAISGTGGHEKLFF.

This clone was found a few times. This rearrangement joins TRBV9 to TRBJ2-5; no reliable D call. The V gene lost 3 bases and the J gene lost 2 bases, with 14 bases spanning the gap. The CDR3 covers 15 residues. Per germline, CDR1 SGDLS and CDR2 YYNGEE. The CDR3 spells CASSAQGQTQETQYF. The CDR3 DNA reads as TGTGCCAGCAGCGCGCAAGGGCAGACACAAGAGACCCAGTACTTC.

The chain employs TRBV6-1 and TRBJ2-7; no firm D call. Deletions cut 5 bases from V and 1 base from J, with 6 bases between. CDR1 MNHNS and CDR2 SASEGT come from the germline V gene. This CDR3 contains 12 residues. The CDR3 DNA sequence: TGTGCCAGCAGTTCCGAGTCCTACGAGCAGTACTTC. This translates into CASSSESYEQYF.

This clone was seen only a few times. CDR3 region: CASSQDVQGTTGELFF. CDR3 DNA sequence: TGCGCCAGCAGCCAAGATGTACAGGGAACCACCGGGGAGCTGTTTTTT. This sequence joins TRBV4-3 and TRBJ2-2, with D maybe TRBD1 (6 bases). The CDR3 loop spans 16 amino acids. The germline V and J ends were trimmed by 0 bases and 4 bases, with 12 bases remaining between them. CDR1 is LGHNA, CDR2 YSLEER, per germline.

The chain is built from TRBV28 and TRBJ1-4; D is unclear. V was clipped by 4 bases and J by 7 bases, with 16 bases between them. The CDR3 contains 15 residues. Germline assignment: CDR1 MDHEN and CDR2 SYDVKM. This CDR3 reads CASSSIPRGVEKLFF. In DNA form, the CDR3 reads TGTGCCAGCAGTTCTATTCCGCGGGGAGTTGAAAAACTGTTTTTT. Combining the CDR3 with reference TRBV28 and TRBJ1-4 gives the whole variable domain DVKVTQSSRYLVKRTGEKVFLECVQDMDHENMFWYRQDPGLGLRLIYFSYDVKMKEKGDIPEGYSVSREKKERFSLILESASTNQTSMYLCASSSIPRGVEKLFFGSGTQLSVL.

The chain employs TRBV7-6 and TRBJ2-1; D call uncertain. The CDR3 loop spans 16 amino acids. V was clipped by 1 base and J by 2 bases, with 12 bases between them. Germline CDR1 SGHVS, CDR2 FNYEAQ. CDR3 DNA sequence: TGTGCCAGCAGCTTAGAGTGGGCCCCCGCCTACAATGAGCAGTTCTTC. Translated: CASSLEWAPAYNEQFF.

The V and J genes are TRBV27 and TRBJ1-2; 7 bases map to TRBD1. Looked up from germline, CDR1 is MNHEY and CDR2 is SMNVEV (reference sequence). The CDR3 is 14 residues long. V trimming: 2 bases; J trimming: 6 bases; junction bases outside the gene matches: 6. CDR3 residues: CASSLRGLNNGYTF. CDR3 bases: TGTGCCAGCAGTTTAAGGGGGCTTAATAATGGCTACACCTTC.

This chain connects TRBV5-5 to TRBJ2-3; TRBD2 matches 8 bases. The CDR3 is 16 amino acids. The V gene end was trimmed by 2 bases and the J gene end by 0 bases; junction bases not matched to a gene: 5. Per germline, CDR1 SGHKS and CDR2 YYEKEE (reference sequence). CDR3 sequence reads: CASSFLLAASTDTQYF. In DNA, the CDR3 is TGTGCCAGCAGCTTCTTACTAGCGGCTAGCACAGATACGCAGTATTTT.

The V and J genes are TRBV5-1 and TRBJ2-7; 8 nucleotides line up with TRBD1. Germline CDR1 SGHRS, CDR2 YFSETQ. With 0 bases clipped from V and 5 bases from J, the junction kept 4 bases outside the gene matches. This CDR3 has 14 residues. The CDR3 region is CASSLGQGIHEQYF. CDR3 bases: TGCGCCAGCAGCTTGGGACAGGGGATCCACGAGCAGTACTTC.

The chain recombines TRBV27 with TRBJ2-6, with no clear D. Germline loops: CDR1 MNHEY, CDR2 SMNVEV (reference sequence). The V end was cut by 7 bases, the J end by 3 bases, with 19 bases between. The CDR3 runs to 17 residues. CDR3 DNA sequence: TGTGCCAGCACTTTTGGCCAGCCCTCCAATGGGGCCAACGTCCTGACTTTC. Protein: CASTFGQPSNGANVLTF.

V is TRBV28 and J is TRBJ2-3; no reliable D call. CDR1 is MDHEN and CDR2 is SYDVKM in the germline V gene. Trimming removed 7 bases at V and 1 base at J, with 15 bases between. This CDR3 contains 15 residues. The CDR3 is CASTKSHVGTDTQYF. As DNA, the CDR3 is TGTGCCAGCACCAAGAGTCACGTGGGCACAGATACGCAGTATTTT.

The rearrangement uses TRBV4-1 and TRBJ1-5, with D maybe TRBD1 (6 bases). CDR3 length: 15 amino acids. From germline, CDR1 is MGHRA and CDR2 YSYEKL. V was clipped by 4 bases and J by 5 bases, with 15 bases between them. As DNA, the CDR3 is TGCGCCAGCAGCCCCCAGGAGGGGGAGGATCAGCCCCAGCATTTT. It yields the protein CASSPQEGEDQPQHF.

The count of this clone is one. The rearrangement links TRBV27 to TRBJ2-7, with 9 bases fitting TRBD2. The V segment lost 3 bases and the J segment 4 bases; nucleotides outside the gene matches: 7. Per the germline V gene, CDR1 is MNHEY and CDR2 is SMNVEV (reference sequence). CDR3 size: 15 residues. The CDR3 loop reads CASSLATSGPYEQYF. CDR3 coding DNA: TGTGCCAGCAGTTTGGCGACTAGCGGTCCTTACGAGCAGTACTTC.

This clone appeared a single time. The chain employs TRBV7-9 and TRBJ1-2; 9 nucleotides line up with TRBD1. J gave up 7 bases and V 3 bases, and 3 bases lay outside the gene matches. CDR3 length: 13 residues. Germline CDR1 reads SEHNR; CDR2 reads FQNEAQ (reference sequence). CDR3 in amino acids: CASSLGQGRGYTF. The CDR3 region has the DNA TGTGCCAGCAGCTTGGGACAGGGACGTGGCTACACCTTC.